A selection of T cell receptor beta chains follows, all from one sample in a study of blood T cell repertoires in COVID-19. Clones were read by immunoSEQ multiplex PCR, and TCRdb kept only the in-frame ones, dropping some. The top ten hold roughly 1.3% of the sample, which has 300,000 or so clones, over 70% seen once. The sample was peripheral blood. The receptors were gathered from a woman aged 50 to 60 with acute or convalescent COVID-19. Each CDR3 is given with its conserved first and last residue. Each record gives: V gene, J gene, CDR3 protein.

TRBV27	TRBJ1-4	CASSIRDTVGKLFF
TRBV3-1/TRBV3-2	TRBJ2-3	CASSQRGWRGGGETDTQYF
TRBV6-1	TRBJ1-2	CASSEVSPGYGYTF
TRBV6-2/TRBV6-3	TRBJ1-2	CASSYRSGDGYTF
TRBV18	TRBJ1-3	CASTGTGDNSGNTIYF
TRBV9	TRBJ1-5	CASSVGGSNQPQHF
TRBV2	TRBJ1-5	CASSVGQISNQPQHF
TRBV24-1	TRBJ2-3	CATSDRIGLAVDTQYF
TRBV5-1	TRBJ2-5	CASSNTGTGEETQYF
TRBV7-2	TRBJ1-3	CASSLVGTSDSGNTIYF
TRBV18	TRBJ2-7	CASSPGGLAHEQYF
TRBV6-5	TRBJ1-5	CASRRDRGNQPQHF
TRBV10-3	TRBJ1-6	CAIRQVNSPLHF
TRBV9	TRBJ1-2	CASSEDRGSGGYTF
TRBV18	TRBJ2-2	CASSPRGLGSTGELFF
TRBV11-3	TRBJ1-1	CASSEGNLNTEAFF
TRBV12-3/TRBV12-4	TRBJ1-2	CASSLGPYGYTF
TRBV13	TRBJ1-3	CASSRDRLSGNTIYF
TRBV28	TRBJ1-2	CASSSGSPYGYTF
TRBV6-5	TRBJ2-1	CASRTGGNEQFF
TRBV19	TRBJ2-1	CASSKGGSSYNEQFF
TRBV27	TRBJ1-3	CASSSQVSGNTIYF
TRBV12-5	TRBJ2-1	CASGSRTGGAYTDEQFF
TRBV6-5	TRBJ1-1	CASRKGGLDTEAFF
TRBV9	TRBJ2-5	CASSGAGLAGGAQTQYF
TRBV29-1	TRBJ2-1	CSVDAPGQGLNEQFF
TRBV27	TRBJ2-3	CASSPTHGRKGTDTQYF
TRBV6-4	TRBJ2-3	CASSDGGKDTQYF
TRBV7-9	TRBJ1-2	CASSLVGTETKNYGYTF
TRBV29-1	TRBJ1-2	CSVDMDGGSYGYTF
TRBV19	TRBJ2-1	CASSPSSYNEQFF
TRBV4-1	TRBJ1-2	CASSQGWGGGYTF
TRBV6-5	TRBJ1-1	CASTYPTGTDTEAFF
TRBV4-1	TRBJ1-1	CASGVARTQNTEAFF
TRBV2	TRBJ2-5	CASSEEQGWYEETQYF
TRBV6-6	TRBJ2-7	CASGRQGIYEQYF
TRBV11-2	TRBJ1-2	CASSSGTGGSAYGYTF
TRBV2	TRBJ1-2	CASVYQGRLGYTF
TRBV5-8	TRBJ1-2	CASSLIGGSGYTF
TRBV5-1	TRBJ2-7	CASSLAGPYEQYF
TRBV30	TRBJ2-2	CARFSGANTGELFF
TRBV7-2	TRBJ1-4	CASSTTGSNEKLFF
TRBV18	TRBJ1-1	CASSQGLTGTEAFF
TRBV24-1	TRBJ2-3	CATSDSVAGGPDTQYF
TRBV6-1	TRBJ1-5	CASSEGGQGYQPQHF
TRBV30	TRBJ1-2	CAWSSDSNYGYTF
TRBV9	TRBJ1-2	CASSSWTGDNYGYTF
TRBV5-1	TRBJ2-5	CASRLQGSGETQYF
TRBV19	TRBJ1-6	CASSDRVGNSPLHF
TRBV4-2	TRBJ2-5	CASSQDSGASGKTQYF